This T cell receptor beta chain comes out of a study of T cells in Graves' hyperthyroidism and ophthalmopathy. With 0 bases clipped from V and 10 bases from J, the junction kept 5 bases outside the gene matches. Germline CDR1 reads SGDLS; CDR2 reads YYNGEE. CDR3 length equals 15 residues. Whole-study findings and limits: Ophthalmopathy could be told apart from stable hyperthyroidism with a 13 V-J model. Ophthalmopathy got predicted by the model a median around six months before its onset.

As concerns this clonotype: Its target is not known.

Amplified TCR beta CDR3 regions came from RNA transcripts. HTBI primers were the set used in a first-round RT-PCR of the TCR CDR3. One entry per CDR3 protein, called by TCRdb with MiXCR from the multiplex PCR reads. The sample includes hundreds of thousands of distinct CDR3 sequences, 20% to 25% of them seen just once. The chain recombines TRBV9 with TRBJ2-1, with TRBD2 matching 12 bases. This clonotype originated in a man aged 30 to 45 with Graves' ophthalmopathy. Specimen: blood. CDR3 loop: CASSVGTSGINEQFF. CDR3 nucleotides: TGTGCCAGCAGCGTAGGGACTAGCGGGATCAACGAGCAGTTCTTC.